This T cell receptor beta chain was sequenced for a study of Ad26.COV2.S vaccination and SARS-CoV-2 variants. Study background: Ad26.COV2.S shots went into the muscle once or twice, 56 days apart. Regarding the study as a whole: Substantial response breadth was reportedly seen for spike-specific CD8+ and CD4+ T cells after vaccination. Vaccine and placebo recipients had comparable breadth of non-spike TCRs.

With regard to this clone: The antigen is not known.

Profiling relied on immunoSEQ multiplex PCR, and the TCRdb table lists in-frame clones only, not all of them. Of some 500,000 clones in the sample, 80% to 90% were seen once. Treatment in this sample: some 19 received Ad26.COV2.S at low or high dose, single or two shots; roughly 5 received placebo; per-sample allocation not given. It was on day 63 after the first vaccine or placebo injection that samples were taken. At a Boston site, the person donating was an adult of 18-55 years. The CDR3 totals 15 residues. V shed 3 bases and J 3 bases; nucleotides not matched to a gene: 6. From germline, CDR1 is DFQATT and CDR2 SNEGSKA (reference sequence).

The sequence was obtained from a person aged 18-65 years who received the Ad26.COV2.S COVID-19 vaccine or a placebo. This material consisted of peripheral blood, taken in a trial of Ad26.COV2.S vaccine versus placebo. V is TRBV20-1 and J is TRBJ2-2; TRBD2 aligns across 8 bases. CDR3 DNA sequence: TGCAGTGCTAGTCGGGGGGGGCCGCACACCGGGGAGCTGTTTTTT. Its protein is CSASRGGPHTGELFF.